The present T cell receptor beta chain was sequenced within a study of Ad26.COV2.S vaccination and SARS-CoV-2 variants. TCRdb's copy holds only in-frame clones and misses some; the assay was immunoSEQ multiplex PCR. This table holds around 300,000 clones, about 88% found once. The CDR3 covers 14 residues. V dropped 7 bases and J dropped 2 bases, with 11 bases sitting between them. The germline V gene has CDR1 ENHRY and CDR2 SYGVKD. The treatment was: 15 to 20 received Ad26.COV2.S at low or high dose, single or two shots; 5 received placebo; per-sample allocation not given. Vaccine and placebo recipients were sampled on day 63 after the first injection.

Here the sequenced sample was peripheral blood, taken in a trial of Ad26.COV2.S vaccine versus placebo. The chain uses TRBV10-3 and TRBJ2-2, with D maybe TRBD1 (6 bases). The source of this sequence is a person between 18 and 60 years old who received the Ad26.COV2.S COVID-19 vaccine or a placebo. CDR3 amino acids: CAITGQLNTGELFF. The CDR3 DNA reads TGTGCCATCACCGGACAGCTAAACACCGGGGAGCTGTTTTTT.